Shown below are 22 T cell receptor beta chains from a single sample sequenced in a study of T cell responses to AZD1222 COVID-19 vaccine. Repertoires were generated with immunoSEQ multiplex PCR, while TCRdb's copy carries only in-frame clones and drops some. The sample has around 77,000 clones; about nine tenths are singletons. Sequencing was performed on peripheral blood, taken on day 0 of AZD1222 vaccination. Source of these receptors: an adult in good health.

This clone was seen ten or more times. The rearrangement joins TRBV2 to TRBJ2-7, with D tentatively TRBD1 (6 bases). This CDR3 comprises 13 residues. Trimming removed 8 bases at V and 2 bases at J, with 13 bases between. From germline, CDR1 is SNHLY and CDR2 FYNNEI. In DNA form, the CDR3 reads TGTGCCAGCCGTACGGCAGGGGCCTACGAGCAGTACTTC. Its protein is CASRTAGAYEQYF.

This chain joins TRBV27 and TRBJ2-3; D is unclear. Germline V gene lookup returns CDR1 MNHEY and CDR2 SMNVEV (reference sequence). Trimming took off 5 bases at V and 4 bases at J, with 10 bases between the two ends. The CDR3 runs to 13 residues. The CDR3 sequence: CASSLALADTQYF. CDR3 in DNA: TGTGCCAGCAGTCTGGCCTTGGCAGATACGCAGTATTTT.

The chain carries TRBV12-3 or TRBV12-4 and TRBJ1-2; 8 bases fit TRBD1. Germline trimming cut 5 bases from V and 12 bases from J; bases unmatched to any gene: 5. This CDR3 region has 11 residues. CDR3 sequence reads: CASSEDREDTF. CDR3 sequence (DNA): TGTGCCAGCAGTGAGGACAGGGAGGACACCTTC.

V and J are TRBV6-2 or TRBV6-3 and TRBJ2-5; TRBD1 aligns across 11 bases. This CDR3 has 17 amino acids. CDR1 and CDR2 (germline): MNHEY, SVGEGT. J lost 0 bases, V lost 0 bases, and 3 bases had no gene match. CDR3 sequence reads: CASSYSWDRGDQETQYF. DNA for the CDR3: TGTGCCAGCAGTTACTCTTGGGACAGGGGGGACCAAGAGACCCAGTACTTC.

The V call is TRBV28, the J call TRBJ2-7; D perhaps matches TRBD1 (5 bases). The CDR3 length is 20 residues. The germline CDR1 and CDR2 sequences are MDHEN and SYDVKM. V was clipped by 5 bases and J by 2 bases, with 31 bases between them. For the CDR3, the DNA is TGTGCCAGCAGTACCCCGCTCAGGGCCCCACATAGAGCCAAGACCTACGAGCAGTACTTC. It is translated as CASSTPLRAPHRAKTYEQYF.

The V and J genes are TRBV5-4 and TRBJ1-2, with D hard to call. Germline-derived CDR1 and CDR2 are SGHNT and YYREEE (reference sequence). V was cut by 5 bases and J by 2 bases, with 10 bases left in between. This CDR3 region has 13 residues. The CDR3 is CASSRDANYGYTF. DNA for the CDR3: TGTGCCAGCAGTCGTGACGCGAACTATGGCTACACCTTC. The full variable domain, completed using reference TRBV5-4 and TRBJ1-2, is ETGVTQSPTHLIKTRGQQVTLRCSSQSGHNTVSWYQQALGQGPQFIFQYYREEENGRGNFPPRFSGLQFPNYSSELNVNALELDDSALYLCASSRDANYGYTFGSGTRLTVV.

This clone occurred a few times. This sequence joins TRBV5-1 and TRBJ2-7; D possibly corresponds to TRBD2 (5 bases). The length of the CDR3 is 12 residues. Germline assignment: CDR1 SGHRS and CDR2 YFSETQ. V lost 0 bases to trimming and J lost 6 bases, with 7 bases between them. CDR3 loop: CASSLGGFEQYF. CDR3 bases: TGCGCCAGCAGCTTGGGAGGGTTCGAGCAGTACTTC.

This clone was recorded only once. CDR3 sequence reads: CASRGRSNSPLHF. The DNA for the CDR3 is TGTGCCAGCAGGGGACGGAGTAATTCACCCCTCCACTTT. The rearrangement uses TRBV18 and TRBJ1-6, with D maybe TRBD1 (5 bases). The CDR3 contains 13 residues. With 8 bases removed from V and 6 bases from J, the gap between germline ends came to 11 bases. In germline, CDR1 is KGHSH, CDR2 LQKENI.

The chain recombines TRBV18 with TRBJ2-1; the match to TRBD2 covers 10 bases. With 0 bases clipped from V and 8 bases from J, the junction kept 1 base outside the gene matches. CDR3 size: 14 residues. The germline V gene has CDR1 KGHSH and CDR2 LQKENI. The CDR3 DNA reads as TGTGCCAGCTCACCACCACTAGCGGGATATGAGCAGTTCTTC. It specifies CASSPPLAGYEQFF.

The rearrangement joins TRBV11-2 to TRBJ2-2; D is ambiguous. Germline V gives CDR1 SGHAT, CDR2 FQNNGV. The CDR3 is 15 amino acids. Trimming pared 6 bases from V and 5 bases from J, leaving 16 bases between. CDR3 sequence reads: CASRPSGSTTGELFF. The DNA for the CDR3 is TGTGCCAGCAGGCCCTCCGGGTCTACTACCGGGGAGCTGTTTTTT.

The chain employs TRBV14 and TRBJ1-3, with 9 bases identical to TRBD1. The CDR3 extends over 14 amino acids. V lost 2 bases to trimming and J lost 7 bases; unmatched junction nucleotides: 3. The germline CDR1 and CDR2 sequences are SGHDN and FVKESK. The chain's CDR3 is CASSQHGQGNTIYF. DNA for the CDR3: TGTGCCAGCAGCCAACATGGACAGGGGAACACCATATATTTT.

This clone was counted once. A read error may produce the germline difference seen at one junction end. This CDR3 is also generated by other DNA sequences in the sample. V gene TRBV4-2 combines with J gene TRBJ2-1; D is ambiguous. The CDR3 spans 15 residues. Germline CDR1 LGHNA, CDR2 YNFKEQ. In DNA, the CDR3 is TGTGCCAGCAGCCAGACGACGGGTATGGGGAATGAGCAATTCTTC. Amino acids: CASSQTTGMGNEQFF.

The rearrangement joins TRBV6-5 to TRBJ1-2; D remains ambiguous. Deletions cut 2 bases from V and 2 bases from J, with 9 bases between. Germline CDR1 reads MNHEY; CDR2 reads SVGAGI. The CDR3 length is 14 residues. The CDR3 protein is CASSYGGLNYGYTF. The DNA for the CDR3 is TGTGCCAGCAGTTACGGCGGGTTGAACTATGGCTACACCTTC.

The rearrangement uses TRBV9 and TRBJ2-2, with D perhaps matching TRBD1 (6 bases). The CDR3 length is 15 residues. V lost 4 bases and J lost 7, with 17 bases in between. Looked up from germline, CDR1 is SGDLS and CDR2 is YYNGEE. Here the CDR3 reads CASSLTTGLGGELFF. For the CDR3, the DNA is TGTGCCAGCAGCCTCACTACAGGGTTGGGCGGGGAGCTGTTTTTT.

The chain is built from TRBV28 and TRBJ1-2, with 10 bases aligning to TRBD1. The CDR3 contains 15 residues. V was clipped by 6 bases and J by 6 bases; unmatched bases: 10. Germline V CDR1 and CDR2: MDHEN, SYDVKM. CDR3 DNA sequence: TGTGCCAGCAGCCGGACAGGGGGAAGAGGGGATGGCTACACCTTC. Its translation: CASSRTGGRGDGYTF.

The CDR3 DNA reads TGTGCCAGCAGTTTGACTAGCGCATACGAGCAGTACTTC. Protein product: CASSLTSAYEQYF. The chain recombines TRBV28 with TRBJ2-7; 8 nucleotides align to TRBD2. J was trimmed by 4 bases and V by 3 bases; bases with no gene match: 2. The CDR3 totals 13 residues. Germline V gene data show CDR1 as MDHEN and CDR2 as SYDVKM. The full variable domain, its missing parts supplied by reference TRBV28 and TRBJ2-7, is DVKVTQSSRYLVKRTGEKVFLECVQDMDHENMFWYRQDPGLGLRLIYFSYDVKMKEKGDIPEGYSVSREKKERFSLILESASTNQTSMYLCASSLTSAYEQYFGPGTRLTVT.

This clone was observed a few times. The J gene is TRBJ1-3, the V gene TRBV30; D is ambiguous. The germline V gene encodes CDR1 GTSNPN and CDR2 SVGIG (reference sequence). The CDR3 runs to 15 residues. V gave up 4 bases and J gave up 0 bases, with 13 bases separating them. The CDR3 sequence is CAWKRLAGSGNTIYF. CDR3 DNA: TGTGCCTGGAAAAGGTTAGCCGGCTCTGGAAACACCATATATTTT. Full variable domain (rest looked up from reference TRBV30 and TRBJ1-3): SQTIHQWPATLVQPVGSPLSLECTVEGTSNPNLYWYRQAAGRGLQLLFYSVGIGQISSEVPQNLSASRPQDRQFILSSKKLLLSDSGFYLCAWKRLAGSGNTIYFGEGSWLTVV.

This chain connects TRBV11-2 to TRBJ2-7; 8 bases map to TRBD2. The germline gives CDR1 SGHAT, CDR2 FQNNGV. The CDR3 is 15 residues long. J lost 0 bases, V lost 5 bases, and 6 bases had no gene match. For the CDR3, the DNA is TGTGCCAGCAGCCCAACTAGCGGACCCTCCTACGAGCAGTACTTC. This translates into CASSPTSGPSYEQYF.

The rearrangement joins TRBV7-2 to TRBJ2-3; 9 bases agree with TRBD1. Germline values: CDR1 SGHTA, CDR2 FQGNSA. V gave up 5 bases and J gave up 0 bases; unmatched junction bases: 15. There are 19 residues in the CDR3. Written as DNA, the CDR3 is TGTGCCAGCAGCACCGGATCCGGGACAGGGTTTGGTAGCACAGATACGCAGTATTTT. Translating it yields CASSTGSGTGFGSTDTQYF.

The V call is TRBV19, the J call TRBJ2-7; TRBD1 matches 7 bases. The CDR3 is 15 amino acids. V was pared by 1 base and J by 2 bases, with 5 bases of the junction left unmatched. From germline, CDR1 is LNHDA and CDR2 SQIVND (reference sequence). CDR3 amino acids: CASSIAGRGTYEQYF. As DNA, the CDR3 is TGTGCCAGTAGTATAGCTGGCAGGGGGACCTACGAGCAGTACTTC.

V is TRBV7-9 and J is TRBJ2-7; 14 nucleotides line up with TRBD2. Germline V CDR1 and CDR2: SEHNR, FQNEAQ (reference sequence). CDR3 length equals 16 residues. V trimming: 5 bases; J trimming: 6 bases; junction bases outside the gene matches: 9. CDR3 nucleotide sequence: TGTGCCAGCAGCGAGACGACTAGCGGGGGGGCTGGCGAGCAGTACTTC. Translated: CASSETTSGGAGEQYF.

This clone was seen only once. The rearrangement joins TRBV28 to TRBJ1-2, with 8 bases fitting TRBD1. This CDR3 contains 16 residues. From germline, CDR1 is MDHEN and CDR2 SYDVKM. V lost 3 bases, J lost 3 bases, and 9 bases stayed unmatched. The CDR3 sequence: CASSFPGQGSDYGYTF. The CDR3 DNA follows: TGTGCCAGCAGTTTCCCAGGACAGGGTTCGGACTATGGCTACACCTTC.